The clone carrying this TCR beta chain came up a few times. This sample is part of a study of human T cells and chemical hapten exposure. Each CDR3 protein gets one entry after TCRdb re-called the RACE reads with MiXCR. Among roughly 190,000 distinct CDR3 sequences listed, approximately 20% were seen once. This sample's time point: patch test 1, 2 weeks after DPC sensitization. As for treatment: therapeutic diphenylcyclopropenone sensitization with weekly scalp DPC. Trimming cost V 3 bases and J 1 base, with 11 bases left between them. CDR3 length: 15 amino acids. The germline CDR1 and CDR2 sequences are KGHSH and LQKENI.

The chain employs TRBV18 and TRBJ2-3, with D perhaps matching TRBD2 (6 bases). The specimen was whole blood, collected in connection with sensitization to the hapten diphenylcyclopropenone (DPC). The clonotype comes from a woman aged 45-59 years with alopecia areata. Some clones in this sample may be carry-over from other donors' samples. DNA for the CDR3: TGTGCCAGCTCACCCTTAGCGGCCCGCACAGATACGCAGTATTTT. Its translation is CASSPLAARTDTQYF.